Listed here are 3 T cell receptor beta chains from one sample, sequenced in a study of tumor-infiltrating lymphocytes in primary liver carcinoma. Germline DNA was also extracted, while the blood RNA originated from unsorted whole blood. The template, roughly 550 ng total RNA, yielded TCR beta cDNA made with a constant-region primer. It was through three nested multiplex PCR rounds of slightly modified ARM-PCR that TCR beta libraries arose. The two initial PCR rounds, around 10 cycles each, used TRBV1-TRBV30 forward and C-beta reverse primers. TCRdb redid the calling of the multiplex PCR reads with MiXCR, one entry per CDR3 protein. This table has 310,000 or so distinct CDR3 sequences, around three fifths appearing once. Specimen: peripheral blood. The receptors originated from a young woman with primary liver carcinoma and hepatitis B virus infection.

The CDR3 DNA reads as TGTGCCAGCAGTATACAGGTGGATGAGCAGTTCTTC. Its translation: CASSIQVDEQFF. The genes are TRBV28 and TRBJ2-1; a possible D gene is TRBD1 (5 bases). Trimming removed 5 bases at V and 8 bases at J, with 10 bases between. This CDR3 comprises 12 residues. Germline loops: CDR1 MDHEN, CDR2 SYDVKM.

This sequence joins TRBV6-2 or TRBV6-3 and TRBJ2-7; D may match TRBD1 or TRBD2 (6 bases each). The CDR3 totals 17 residues. V was shortened by 5 bases and J by 2 bases, with 22 bases between the two germline ends. Germline V CDR1 and CDR2: MNHEY, SVGEGT. The CDR3 region is CASSPSSSPGAAYEQYF. The CDR3 nucleotides read TGTGCCAGCAGTCCCAGTAGCTCCCCGGGGGCGGCCTACGAGCAGTACTTC.

This clonotype was detected many times. The CDR3 coding sequence is TGTGCCAGCAGCCAACTAGCGGGAGGGCCGAATGAGCAGTTCTTC. Its translation is CASSQLAGGPNEQFF. V and J are TRBV12-3 or TRBV12-4 and TRBJ2-1; TRBD2 matches 13 bases. Trimming removed 6 bases from V and 7 bases from J; junction bases left unmatched: 6. The CDR3 runs to 15 residues.